Shown below are 9 T cell receptor beta chains from a single sample sequenced in a study of graft-versus-host responses after intestinal transplantation. Which antigens these TCRs recognize remains unknown. Some clones are missing from TCRdb's copy, which holds only in-frame ones; the method was immunoSEQ multiplex PCR. Among about 120,000 clones listed, 85% to 95% were seen once. Source: unstimulated CD8+ T cells sorted from spleen or lymph node cells, taken before intestinal transplant. The receptors originated from a human donor who received an intestinal transplant.

The J gene is TRBJ2-7, the V gene TRBV6-5; D is unresolved. CDR3 size: 13 residues. Germline CDR1 MNHEY, CDR2 SVGAGI. V lost 2 bases, J lost 3 bases, and 8 bases lay in between. This CDR3 is CASSYGPDYEQYF. The CDR3, as DNA: TGTGCCAGCAGTTACGGGCCCGACTACGAGCAGTACTTC.

The chain is built from TRBV28 and TRBJ1-5; unclear D gene. The CDR3 runs to 13 residues. The V end lost 6 bases, the J end lost 6 bases, and 12 bases lay between the germline ends. Germline values: CDR1 MDHEN, CDR2 SYDVKM. Here the CDR3 DNA reads TGTGCCAGCAGCCGAGGGAGGGTTCAGCCCCAGCATTTT. It codes for CASSRGRVQPQHF.

The rearrangement joins TRBV5-8 to TRBJ2-5, with TRBD1 matching over 8 bases. CDR1 and CDR2 (germline): SGHTS, YDEGEE. V was pared by 0 bases and J by 4 bases, with 2 bases of the junction left unmatched. The CDR3 totals 14 residues. CDR3 sequence: CASSLGQGSETQYF. The DNA of the CDR3 is TGTGCCAGCAGCTTGGGACAGGGGTCAGAGACCCAGTACTTC.

Note on this clone: This CDR3 is also generated by other DNA sequences in the sample. The gene calls are TRBV27 and TRBJ1-5; the D is unclear. The germline V and J ends were trimmed by 3 bases and 4 bases, with 4 bases remaining between them. The germline gives CDR1 MNHEY, CDR2 SMNVEV (reference sequence). CDR3 size: 12 residues. CDR3 protein: CASSFLNQPQHF. The CDR3 DNA is TGTGCCAGCAGTTTCTTGAATCAGCCCCAGCATTTT.

This chain joins TRBV6-1 and TRBJ2-7; tentatively, D is TRBD2 (6 bases). V shed 8 bases and J shed 0 bases, with 14 bases lying between them. Germline CDR1 and CDR2: MNHNS and SASEGT. The CDR3 runs to 14 residues. The chain's CDR3 is CASLSGDPSYEQYF. CDR3 nucleotide sequence: TGTGCCAGCCTCTCGGGGGACCCCTCCTACGAGCAGTACTTC.

The chain carries TRBV29-1 and TRBJ2-5, with D possibly matching TRBD1 (5 bases). V was trimmed by 3 bases and J by 0 bases, leaving 17 bases between them. The CDR3 length is 16 residues. Germline loops: CDR1 SQVTM, CDR2 ANQGSEA. This chain's CDR3 is CSVDNVAGRDQETQYF. The CDR3 DNA sequence: TGCAGCGTTGATAATGTGGCTGGCAGGGACCAAGAGACCCAGTACTTC.

The chain recombines TRBV14 with TRBJ2-5, with D tentatively TRBD1 (6 bases). CDR3 size: 13 residues. Germline values: CDR1 SGHDN, CDR2 FVKESK. V shed 6 bases and J shed 1 base, with 9 bases lying between them. Here the CDR3 reads CASRMTGQETQYF. The CDR3 region has the DNA TGTGCCAGCAGAATGACAGGCCAAGAGACCCAGTACTTC.

Here the CDR3 reads CASSLEGAGTDYEQYF. The CDR3 nucleotides are TGTGCCAGCAGCTTAGAGGGGGCGGGGACGGACTACGAGCAGTACTTC. The genes are TRBV7-6 and TRBJ2-5; tentative D call: TRBD1 (7 bases). The J call is in doubt because the DNA end fits TRBJ2-7 better. The CDR3 loop spans 16 amino acids. The germline V gene encodes CDR1 SGHVS and CDR2 FNYEAQ.

The chain uses TRBV5-1 and TRBJ1-2; TRBD1 aligns across 7 bases. The CDR3 length is 14 residues. Germline V lookup: CDR1 SGHRS, CDR2 YFSETQ. The J segment lost 3 bases and the V segment lost 2 bases, leaving 4 bases of the junction unmatched. The CDR3 sequence is CASSFSDRDYGYTF. The CDR3 nucleotides are TGCGCCAGCAGCTTCTCCGACAGGGACTATGGCTACACCTTC.